Sequencing of this T cell receptor (beta chain) was carried out in a study of blood T cells in healthy people across ages. Germline assignment: CDR1 MNHEY and CDR2 SVGEGT. CDR3 length equals 15 residues. V lost 5 bases and J 0 bases, leaving 11 bases between the germline ends. Study-wide findings and caveats: It was found that TCR beta diversity correlated strongly with the percentage of naive T cells.

Peripheral blood samples of 9.5 to 10 milliliters were drawn from each donor. Isolation per sample recovered at least 7 million PBMCs. A second PCR of 7 to 11 cycles used a sample-barcoded 5' primer and a J-beta primer mix. Each sample yielded at least 3 million CDR3-containing paired-end reads. TCRdb re-called the 5' RACE reads with MiXCR, one entry per CDR3 protein. The repertoire includes some 1.5 million distinct CDR3 sequences, 28% of them detected once, and 7.7% sits in the top ten. This clonotype was recorded a few times. Its matching antigen is unknown. The sequence derives from a woman aged 25 to 39 in good health. The chain links TRBV6-2 or TRBV6-3 to TRBJ1-5; a weak D match, TRBD1 (6 bases). The sample taken for sequencing was blood. CDR3 protein: CASSGGLISNQPQHF. The CDR3 region has the DNA TGTGCCAGCAGTGGGGGGCTTATTAGCAATCAGCCCCAGCATTTT.